This is a list of T cell receptor beta chains from one sample in a study of CD8 T cells in ankylosing spondylitis. TCRdb re-called the 5' RACE reads with MiXCR, one entry per CDR3 protein. The repertoire holds about 240,000 distinct CDR3 sequences, with 20% to 30% as singletons. Sequenced material: blood, either unsorted or a sorted T cell fraction (not recorded which). Receptors were obtained from a male donor with ankylosing spondylitis or in good health (not recorded which). Both conserved end residues are part of each CDR3. Each record gives: clone size, V gene, J gene, D gene, CDR3 protein, CDR3 DNA. The D gene is left open where the match is weak. Clone size is shown for a subset of rows, as once, few, many or a class of expanded clone.

clone_size: many; v_call: TRBV18; j_call: TRBJ2-3; d_call: -; cdr3_aa: CASSRSRGTDTQYF; cdr3_nt: TGTGCCAGCTCCCGGAGTAGGGGCACAGATACGCAGTATTTT
clone_size: -; v_call: TRBV20-1; j_call: TRBJ2-2; d_call: -; cdr3_aa: CSARDHVAANTGELFF; cdr3_nt: TGCAGTGCTAGAGATCATGTCGCGGCGAACACCGGGGAGCTGTTTTTT
clone_size: -; v_call: TRBV20-1; j_call: TRBJ2-4; d_call: TRBD1; cdr3_aa: CSAIWTGGGNIQYF; cdr3_nt: TGCAGTGCTATCTGGACAGGGGGGGGAAACATTCAGTACTTC
clone_size: -; v_call: TRBV20-1; j_call: TRBJ2-3; d_call: TRBD2; cdr3_aa: CSAGRRGGVTDTQYF; cdr3_nt: TGCAGTGCCGGAAGGCGGGGGGGCGTCACAGATACGCAGTATTTT
clone_size: many; v_call: TRBV7-3; j_call: TRBJ2-5; d_call: -; cdr3_aa: CASSLTGGQETQYF; cdr3_nt: TGTGCCAGCAGCTTAACCGGGGGCCAAGAGACCCAGTACTTC
clone_size: few; v_call: TRBV4-1; j_call: TRBJ1-6; d_call: -; cdr3_aa: CASSEDLNNSPLHF; cdr3_nt: TGCGCCAGCAGCGAGGACTTAAATAATTCACCCCTCCACTTT
clone_size: few; v_call: TRBV10-3; j_call: TRBJ2-1; d_call: TRBD2; cdr3_aa: CAIPTSGDNEQFF; cdr3_nt: TGTGCCATCCCGACTAGCGGAGACAATGAGCAGTTCTTC
clone_size: many; v_call: TRBV6-1; j_call: TRBJ2-7; d_call: TRBD1; cdr3_aa: CASRAGTGTYEQYF; cdr3_nt: TGTGCCAGCAGAGCCGGGACAGGGACCTACGAGCAGTACTTC
clone_size: many; v_call: TRBV20-1; j_call: TRBJ2-7; d_call: -; cdr3_aa: CSARDVFAEGLHEQYF; cdr3_nt: TGCAGTGCTAGAGATGTCTTTGCTGAGGGGCTCCACGAGCAGTACTTC
clone_size: -; v_call: TRBV5-5; j_call: TRBJ2-3; d_call: TRBD1; cdr3_aa: CASSPGTGVTDTQYF; cdr3_nt: TGTGCCAGCAGCCCCGGGACAGGGGTCACAGATACGCAGTATTTT